A single sample gave rise to the 7 T cell receptor beta chains below, sequenced in a study of T cell responses to AZD1222 COVID-19 vaccine. Sequenced by immunoSEQ multiplex PCR; TCRdb stores in-frame clones only, minus some. The table records about 150,000 clones, about 90% of them present only once. Material: peripheral blood, obtained 28 days after the second AZD1222 dose. The origin of the receptors is an adult who received the AZD1222 COVID-19 vaccine.

The chain joins TRBV6-1 to TRBJ2-5; a weak D match, TRBD2 (5 bases). Germline V lookup: CDR1 MNHNS, CDR2 SASEGT. Trimming removed 4 bases at V and 1 base at J, with 16 bases between. The CDR3 loop spans 16 amino acids. CDR3 bases: TGTGCCAGCAGTGCCAAGCGGTTTGCCAGCCAAGAGACCCAGTACTTC. Encoded protein: CASSAKRFASQETQYF.

The chain carries TRBV6-5 and TRBJ1-3; 7 bases line up with TRBD1. The germline V gene has CDR1 MNHEY and CDR2 SVGAGI. The CDR3 spans 14 residues. V was clipped by 6 bases and J by 4 bases; unmatched bases: 6. The CDR3 DNA reads as TGTGCCAGCAGGAAAACAGGGGCGGGAAACACCATATATTTT. Its protein is CASRKTGAGNTIYF.

The V and J genes are TRBV6-4 and TRBJ2-5; D unresolved. Germline lookup yields CDR1 MRHNA and CDR2 SNTAGT. The V and J ends lost 2 bases and 4 bases respectively, with 8 bases between them. CDR3 size: 13 residues. The CDR3 spells CASSDLVGETQYF. The CDR3 DNA reads TGTGCCAGCAGTGACCTGGTCGGAGAGACCCAGTACTTC.

The rearrangement joins TRBV28 to TRBJ2-7; TRBD1 is a possible D gene (5 bases). The CDR3 is 16 amino acids. V lost 5 bases and J lost 0, with 17 bases in between. Germline lookup yields CDR1 MDHEN and CDR2 SYDVKM. Here the CDR3 DNA reads TGTGCCAGCAGTACAAAGGGGCCGTCCTTCTCCTACGAGCAGTACTTC. Translation gives CASSTKGPSFSYEQYF.

V and J are TRBV28 and TRBJ1-6; D not resolved. The ends were cut back, 6 bases at V and 0 bases at J, with 12 bases in the middle. The CDR3 is 16 residues long. Per germline, CDR1 MDHEN and CDR2 SYDVKM. This CDR3 is CASSLTSSSYNSPLHF. CDR3 DNA sequence: TGTGCCAGCAGCCTAACATCAAGCTCCTATAATTCACCCCTCCACTTT.

The chain carries TRBV7-6 and TRBJ1-6; D gene ambiguous. V was pared by 6 bases and J by 8 bases, with 11 bases between. Germline V CDR1 and CDR2: SGHVS, FNYEAQ. The CDR3 has 13 residues. The CDR3 region is CASRLTMDSPLHF. CDR3 nucleotides: TGTGCCAGCAGACTGACAATGGATTCACCCCTCCACTTT.

The CDR3 DNA reads as TGTGCCTGGAGTGTACAGAGTTTGGGGGGCAGATATGAAAAACTGTTTTTT. Protein: CAWSVQSLGGRYEKLFF. V usage is TRBV30 and J usage is TRBJ1-4; the D gene is possibly TRBD1 (6 bases). V shed 0 bases and J shed 6 bases, with 20 bases lying between them. The CDR3 contains 17 residues. Looked up from germline, CDR1 is GTSNPN and CDR2 is SVGIG (reference sequence).